Included here is one TCR beta chain sequence, with context. Data came from immunoSEQ multiplex PCR; TCRdb stores just in-frame clones and leaves some out. The sample has under 35,000 clones, approximately 79% seen once. The data originate from a study of STAT5B mutations in CD4+ large granular lymphocyte leukemia. The V end was cut by 6 bases, the J end by 6 bases, with 12 bases between. The CDR3 loop spans 13 amino acids. CDR1 is PRHDT, CDR2 FYEKMQ, per germline (reference sequence). The sequencing sample was made of CD4+ T cells from blood buffy coats. The chain is built from TRBV13 and TRBJ2-1; D gene ambiguous. The receptor comes from a human donor in good health. The CDR3 coding sequence is TGTGCCAGCAGACCTAGGGCTGCCAATGAGCAGTTCTTC. This sequence encodes CASRPRAANEQFF.